This T cell receptor beta chain was sequenced in a study of T cell repertoires in cytomegalovirus infection. At the level of the study: Evidence of both CMV infection and a matching HLA type came from public TCR beta signatures.

TCRdb reprocessed the reads via MiXCR and lists one record per CDR3 protein. The sample contains approximately 990,000 distinct CDR3 sequences, roughly 30% of which appear only once. This clonotype was counted only a few times. Its antigen is still unknown. Regarding the study as a whole: Identification of carriers of CMV plus the relevant HLA was achieved through cumulative public TCR beta family frequency.

Per germline, CDR1 MNHEY and CDR2 SMNVEV (reference sequence). V was shortened by 6 bases and J by 5 bases, with 17 bases between the two germline ends. The CDR3 covers 15 residues. This receptor was taken from a human donor in good health (CMV status not recorded). Some clones in this sample may be carry-over from other donors' samples. V usage is TRBV27 and J usage is TRBJ2-1, with D perhaps TRBD1 (6 bases). Specimen: cultured CD8+ T cells from PBMCs, collected from culture after CMV antigen stimulation. In nucleotides, the CDR3 is TGTGCCAGCAGCCCCCGGGGACACTTGAACAATGAGCAGTTCTTC. Its translation is CASSPRGHLNNEQFF.